This is a list of T cell receptor beta chains from one sample in a study of T cells in Graves' hyperthyroidism and ophthalmopathy. TCRdb fed the multiplex PCR reads into MiXCR, producing one record per CDR3 protein. The data contain 250,000 to 400,000 distinct CDR3 sequences, roughly 13% of them singletons. Sequenced material: blood. Receptors were obtained from a woman in her thirties or forties with Graves' ophthalmopathy. CDR3s include the opening cysteine and the closing phenylalanine or tryptophan. D genes are given only for firm matches. Clone size appears in some rows only: once, few, many, or a class for an expanded clone.

TRBJ2-5	NA	NA	TRBV12-3/TRBV12-4	TGTGCCAGCAGTTTAATACAAGGAATAATCGAGACCCAGTACTTC	CASSLIQGIIETQYF
TRBJ2-1	many	NA	TRBV6-1	TGTGCCAGCAGTAAGACTGGAGTGTACAATGAGCAGTTCTTC	CASSKTGVYNEQFF
TRBJ1-3	few	NA	TRBV29-1	TGCAGCGTCGTTCTGTACCAGAGGTCTGGAAACACCATATATTTT	CSVVLYQRSGNTIYF
TRBJ1-6	NA	NA	TRBV6-1	TGTGCCAGCAGGGCGCGGTTAGACTCACCCCTCCACTTT	CASRARLDSPLHF
TRBJ2-5	many	TRBD1	TRBV15	TGTGCCACCTCGGGACAGTACCAAGAGACCCAGTACTTC	CATSGQYQETQYF
TRBJ2-3	few	NA	TRBV6-4	TGTGCCACCCCCGACACAGATACGCAGTATTTT	CATPDTDTQYF
TRBJ2-2	many	NA	TRBV12-3/TRBV12-4	TGTGCCAGCAGTTTCCTAGGGACCGGGGAGCTGTTTTTT	CASSFLGTGELFF
TRBJ1-5	few	NA	TRBV6-1	TGTGCCAGCAGGGGACGAAAGGCAGGAAATCAGCCCCAGCATTTT	CASRGRKAGNQPQHF
TRBJ1-5	NA	NA	TRBV6-9	TGTGCCAGCAGTGAGCGGGGGATACAGCCCCAGCATTTT	CASSERGIQPQHF
TRBJ2-3	NA	TRBD1	TRBV19	TGTGCCAGTAGTACCCTTGGACAGGGAGCTTTTACAGATACGCAGTATTTT	CASSTLGQGAFTDTQYF
TRBJ2-1	many	NA	TRBV27	TGTGCCAGCCGGGCCCCAGGGGTTCATGAGCAGTTCTTC	CASRAPGVHEQFF
TRBJ1-2	few	NA	TRBV4-1	TGCGCCAGCAGCCAAGAGTGGTTGAACTATGGCTACACCTTC	CASSQEWLNYGYTF
TRBJ2-5	many	NA	TRBV12-3/TRBV12-4	TGTGCCAGCAGTTTAGCGCTTCAGGGAATGGAGACCCAGTACTTC	CASSLALQGMETQYF
TRBJ1-6	many	TRBD1	TRBV7-8	TGTGCCAGCAGCTTAATTTCAGGGGGCGCGTCCAATTCACCCCTCCACTTT	CASSLISGGASNSPLHF
TRBJ2-1	many	TRBD2	TRBV6-1	TGTGCCAGCAGCCCACCCCCCCTACTAGCGGGGTCTCACAATGAGCAGTTCTTC	CASSPPPLLAGSHNEQFF
TRBJ2-7	many	NA	TRBV28	TGTGCCAGCAGTCCACCGGGACTCCTCTACGAGCAGTACTTC	CASSPPGLLYEQYF
TRBJ1-1	many	TRBD1	TRBV20-1	TGCAGTGCTAGAGAGGCGACAGGGAGGTCAGCTTTCTTT	CSAREATGRSAFF
TRBJ2-4	NA	TRBD2	TRBV18	TGTGCCAGCTCACCACCTGGGGGGGTAAACATTCAGTACTTC	CASSPPGGVNIQYF
TRBJ2-7	many	NA	TRBV7-2	TGTGCCAGCAGCTTAGACCCGGAGGAGCAGTACTTC	CASSLDPEEQYF
TRBJ2-7	many	TRBD1	TRBV6-1	TGTGCCAGCAGTCCGGGACAGGGTTTTTTCGAGCAGTACTTC	CASSPGQGFFEQYF
TRBJ2-3	NA	NA	TRBV7-8	TGTGCCAGCAGAAAAGAGACTCCCGCAGATACGCAGTATTTT	CASRKETPADTQYF
TRBJ1-2	NA	NA	TRBV20-1	TGCAGTGCCCAGGGGAAGGGTGATGGCTACACCTTC	CSAQGKGDGYTF
TRBJ2-6	NA	NA	TRBV5-1	TGCGCCAGCAGCTCCCTTGCGGGCCCAACGCTTGGTGGGGCCAACGTCCTGACTTTC	CASSSLAGPTLGGANVLTF
TRBJ2-3	many	NA	TRBV5-1	TGCGCCAGCAAGGTTAGCACAGATACGCAGTATTTT	CASKVSTDTQYF
TRBJ2-7	NA	TRBD1	TRBV5-1	TGCGCCAGCAGAAAACCGACCCCGGGACAGGGGTCCGAGCAGTACTTC	CASRKPTPGQGSEQYF
TRBJ2-7	few	TRBD1	TRBV6-1	TGTGCCAGCAGTCAAATACAGGGGGCAGGAGAGCAGTACTTC	CASSQIQGAGEQYF
TRBJ2-7	few	NA	TRBV11-2	TGTGCCAGCAGCTTCCAAGGACGGAAAGTTACCTACGAGCAGTACTTC	CASSFQGRKVTYEQYF
TRBJ1-3	few	NA	TRBV10-3	TGTGCCATCAGTGCACAGGTCTCTGGAAACACCATATATTTT	CAISAQVSGNTIYF
TRBJ2-5	NA	TRBD1	TRBV5-1	TGCGCCAGCAGCTTAGGACAGGGGGTCGTAAGCCAAGAGACCCAGTACTTC	CASSLGQGVVSQETQYF
TRBJ2-2	many	NA	TRBV12-3/TRBV12-4	TGTGCCAGCAGTTTATGGACCGGGGAGCTGTTTTTT	CASSLWTGELFF
TRBJ2-2	many	TRBD2	TRBV7-2	TGTGCCAGCAGCGGACTAGCGGGAGCCACCGGGGAGCTGTTTTTT	CASSGLAGATGELFF
TRBJ1-1	few	NA	TRBV9	TGTGCCAGCAGTGCGGTGTTTTGGAACACTGAAGCTTTCTTT	CASSAVFWNTEAFF
TRBJ1-3	few	NA	TRBV29-1	TGCAGCATAGGACTCAGCTCTGGAAACACCATATATTTT	CSIGLSSGNTIYF
TRBJ2-1	many	TRBD2	TRBV7-9	TGTGCCAGCAGCTTAGGGGCGGGGGAGAACAATGAGCAGTTCTTC	CASSLGAGENNEQFF
TRBJ1-5	many	NA	TRBV19	TGTGCCAGTAGTATTCAGACAGGCCATCAGCCCCAGCATTTT	CASSIQTGHQPQHF
TRBJ2-5	NA	NA	TRBV6-1	TGTGCCAGCAGTGAATCTTGGCAAGAGACCCAGTACTTC	CASSESWQETQYF
TRBJ1-2	NA	NA	TRBV14	TGTGCCAGCAGCCTTGAGTGGGGGTATGGCTACACCTTC	CASSLEWGYGYTF
TRBJ1-5	many	TRBD1	TRBV6-1	TGTGCCAGCATTAGGACAGGGAGGAGTCAGCCCCAGCATTTT	CASIRTGRSQPQHF
TRBJ1-5	many	NA	TRBV24-1	TGTGCCACCAGTCTCCCCCGGGGCCTGATGCATTTT	CATSLPRGLMHF
TRBJ2-1	few	TRBD1	TRBV6-1	TGTGCCAGCAGCCAAACAGGGGGCCTCTACAATGAGCAGTTCTTC	CASSQTGGLYNEQFF